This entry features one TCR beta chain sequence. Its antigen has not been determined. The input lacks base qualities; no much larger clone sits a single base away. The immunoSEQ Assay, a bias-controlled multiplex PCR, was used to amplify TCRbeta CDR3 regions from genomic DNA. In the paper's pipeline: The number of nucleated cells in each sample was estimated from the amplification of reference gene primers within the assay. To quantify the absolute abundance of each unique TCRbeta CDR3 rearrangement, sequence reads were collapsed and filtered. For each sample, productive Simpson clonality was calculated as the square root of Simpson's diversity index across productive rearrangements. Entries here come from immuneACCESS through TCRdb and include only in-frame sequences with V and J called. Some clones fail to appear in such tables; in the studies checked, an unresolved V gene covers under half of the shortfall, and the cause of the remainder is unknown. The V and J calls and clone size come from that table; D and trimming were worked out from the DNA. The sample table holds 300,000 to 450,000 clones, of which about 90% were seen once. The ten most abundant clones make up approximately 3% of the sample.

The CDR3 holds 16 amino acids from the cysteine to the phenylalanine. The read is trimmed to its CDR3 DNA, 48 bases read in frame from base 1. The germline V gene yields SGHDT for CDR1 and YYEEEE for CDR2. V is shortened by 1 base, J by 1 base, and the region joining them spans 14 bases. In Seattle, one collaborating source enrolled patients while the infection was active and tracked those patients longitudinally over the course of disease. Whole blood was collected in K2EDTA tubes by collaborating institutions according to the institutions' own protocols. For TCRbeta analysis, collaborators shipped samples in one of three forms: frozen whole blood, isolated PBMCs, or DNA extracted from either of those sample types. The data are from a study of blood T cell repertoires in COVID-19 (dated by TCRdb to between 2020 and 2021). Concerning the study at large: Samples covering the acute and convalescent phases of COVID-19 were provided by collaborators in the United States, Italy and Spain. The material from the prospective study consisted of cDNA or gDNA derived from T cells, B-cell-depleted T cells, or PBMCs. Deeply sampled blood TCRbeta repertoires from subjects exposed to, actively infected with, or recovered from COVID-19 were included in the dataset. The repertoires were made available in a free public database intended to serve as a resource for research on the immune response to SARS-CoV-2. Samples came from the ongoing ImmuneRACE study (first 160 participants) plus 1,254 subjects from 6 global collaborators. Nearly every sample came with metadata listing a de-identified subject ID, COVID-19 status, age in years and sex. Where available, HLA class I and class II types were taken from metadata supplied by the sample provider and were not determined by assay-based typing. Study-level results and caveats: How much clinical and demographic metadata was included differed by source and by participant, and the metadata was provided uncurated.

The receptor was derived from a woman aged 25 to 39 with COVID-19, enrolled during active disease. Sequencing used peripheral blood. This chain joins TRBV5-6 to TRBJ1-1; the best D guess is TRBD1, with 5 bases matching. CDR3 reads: CASSLLGGRGNTEAFF. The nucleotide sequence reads TGTGCCAGCAGCTTGTTAGGCGGAAGGGGGAACACTGAAGCTTTCTTT.